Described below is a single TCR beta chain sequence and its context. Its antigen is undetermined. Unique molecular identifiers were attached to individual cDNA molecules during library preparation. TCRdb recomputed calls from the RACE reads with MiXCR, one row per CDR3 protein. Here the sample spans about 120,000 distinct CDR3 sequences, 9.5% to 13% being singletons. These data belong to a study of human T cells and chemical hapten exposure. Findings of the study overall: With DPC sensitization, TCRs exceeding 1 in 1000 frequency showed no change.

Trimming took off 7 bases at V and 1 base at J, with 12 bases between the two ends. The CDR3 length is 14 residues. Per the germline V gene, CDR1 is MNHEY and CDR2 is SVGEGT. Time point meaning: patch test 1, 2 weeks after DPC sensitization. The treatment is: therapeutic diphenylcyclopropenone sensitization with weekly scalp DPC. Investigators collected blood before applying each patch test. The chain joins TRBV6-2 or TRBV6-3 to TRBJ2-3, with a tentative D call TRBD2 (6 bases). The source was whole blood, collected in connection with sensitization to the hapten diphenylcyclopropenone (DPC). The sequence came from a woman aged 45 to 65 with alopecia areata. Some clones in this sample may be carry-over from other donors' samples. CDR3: CASTHPGGTDTQYF. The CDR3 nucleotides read TGTGCCAGCACCCACCCGGGGGGCACAGATACGCAGTATTTT.